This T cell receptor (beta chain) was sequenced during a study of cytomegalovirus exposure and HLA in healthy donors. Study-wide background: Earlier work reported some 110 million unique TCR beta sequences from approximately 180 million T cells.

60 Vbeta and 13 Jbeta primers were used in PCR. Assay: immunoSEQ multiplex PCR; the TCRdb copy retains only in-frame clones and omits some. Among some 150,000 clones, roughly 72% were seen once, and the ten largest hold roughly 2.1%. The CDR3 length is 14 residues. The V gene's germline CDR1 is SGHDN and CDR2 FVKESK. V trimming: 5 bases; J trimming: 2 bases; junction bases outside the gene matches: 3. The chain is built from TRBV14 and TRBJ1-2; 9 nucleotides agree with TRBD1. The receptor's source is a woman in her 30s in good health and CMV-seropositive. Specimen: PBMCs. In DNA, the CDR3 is TGTGCCAGCAGCAGAGGACAGGGGAACTATGGCTACACCTTC. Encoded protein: CASSRGQGNYGYTF.